The 20 T cell receptor beta chains given below trace back to one sample, sequenced in a study of OX40 agonist ivuxolimab in advanced cancers. Sequencing used immunoSEQ multiplex PCR; TCRdb keeps in-frame clones, though not all of them. The sample shows about 26,000 clones, around 84% of them seen only once. This specimen was CD4+ or CD8+ T cells sorted from blood, taken in a trial of the OX40 agonist ivuxolimab. The receptors here all came from an adult with an advanced solid tumor such as melanoma, head and neck, liver or kidney cancer.

The V call is TRBV6-6, the J call TRBJ2-7, with D perhaps TRBD2 (5 bases). V lost 1 base and J lost 3, with 13 bases in between. This CDR3 region has 15 residues. Germline V gene data show CDR1 as MNHNY and CDR2 as SVGAGI (reference sequence). CDR3 residues: CASSYFAGYGYEQYF. The CDR3 DNA follows: TGTGCCAGCAGTTACTTCGCGGGTTATGGCTACGAGCAGTACTTC.

The rearrangement links TRBV9 to TRBJ2-7, with no clear D. CDR1 SGDLS and CDR2 YYNGEE come from the germline V gene. The CDR3 loop spans 15 amino acids. Trimming stripped 3 bases from V and 5 bases from J, with 18 bases between. The CDR3 DNA reads as TGTGCCAGCAGCGAGGGCAGGCTAGGGTACCACGAGCAGTACTTC. This gives the protein CASSEGRLGYHEQYF.

The gene calls are TRBV19 and TRBJ1-2, with D possibly matching TRBD1 (5 bases). Trimming pared 1 base from V and 13 bases from J, leaving 13 bases between. The germline CDR1 and CDR2 sequences are LNHDA and SQIVND (reference sequence). The CDR3 sequence is 12 residues long. CDR3 sequence: CASSIGGERITF. The CDR3 DNA is TGTGCCAGTAGTATAGGGGGCGAAAGGATCACCTTC.

The J gene is TRBJ2-7, the V gene TRBV5-6; D gene uncertain. CDR1 is SGHDT and CDR2 is YYEEEE in the germline V gene. Trimming removed 0 bases at V and 0 bases at J, with 7 bases between. There are 14 residues in the CDR3. The CDR3 reads CASSLVESSYEQYF. The CDR3 region has the DNA TGTGCCAGCAGCTTGGTTGAAAGCTCCTACGAGCAGTACTTC. Together with reference TRBV5-6 and TRBJ2-7, the CDR3 gives the full variable domain: DAGVTQSPTHLIKTRGQQVTLRCSPKSGHDTVSWYQQALGQGPQFIFQYYEEEERQRGNFPDRFSGHQFPNYSSELNVNALLLGDSALYLCASSLVESSYEQYFGPGTRLTVT.

The CDR3 bases are TGTGCCAGCAGTGGGGGTTTCTATGGCTACACCTTC. Translation: CASSGGFYGYTF. The J gene is TRBJ1-2, the V gene TRBV6-1; the D is unclear. V was cut by 4 bases and J by 4 bases, with 7 bases left in between. Germline CDR1 is MNHNS and CDR2 is SASEGT. CDR3 size: 12 residues.

V gene TRBV28 combines with J gene TRBJ2-5; TRBD1 matches 9 bases. The J call may be in error: the DNA end matches TRBJ2-7 better. Germline CDR1 and CDR2: MDHEN and SYDVKM. The CDR3 has 15 residues. CDR3 bases: TGTGCCAGCAGTTCGGGACAGGGAAGGGAGTACGAGCAGTACTTC. Amino acids: CASSSGQGREYEQYF.

The chain joins TRBV7-9 to TRBJ2-3; tentatively, D is TRBD2 (7 bases). CDR1 SEHNR and CDR2 FQNEAQ come from the germline V gene (reference sequence). The CDR3 totals 15 residues. V was trimmed by 10 bases and J by 2 bases, leaving 19 bases between them. In DNA form, the CDR3 reads TGTGCCACCGTATTGGGGGGGGCCCCCACAGATACGCAGTATTTT. Its protein is CATVLGGAPTDTQYF.

V gene TRBV5-6 combines with J gene TRBJ2-2, with 8 nucleotides matching TRBD2. Per the germline V gene, CDR1 is SGHDT and CDR2 is YYEEEE. This CDR3 contains 16 residues. The V and J ends lost 1 base and 4 bases, in that order; junction bases with no gene match: 6. The CDR3 DNA follows: TGTGCCAGCAGCTTGACGCAGCGGGGGTTCACCGGGGAGCTGTTTTTT. It codes for CASSLTQRGFTGELFF. The entire variable domain, with the rest obtained from reference TRBV5-6 and TRBJ2-2, is as follows: DAGVTQSPTHLIKTRGQQVTLRCSPKSGHDTVSWYQQALGQGPQFIFQYYEEEERQRGNFPDRFSGHQFPNYSSELNVNALLLGDSALYLCASSLTQRGFTGELFFGEGSRLTVL.

This clone has a handful of counts. The chain couples TRBV28 to TRBJ1-1; D unresolved. This CDR3 has 12 amino acids. V was pared by 3 bases and J by 5 bases, with 7 bases between. Germline CDR1 reads MDHEN; CDR2 reads SYDVKM. In nucleotides, the CDR3 is TGTGCCAGCAGTTTTTTGAGGACTGAAGCTTTCTTT. Translation gives CASSFLRTEAFF.

This clone was picked up one time. The chain recombines TRBV2 with TRBJ2-1, with D possibly being TRBD1 or TRBD2 (5 bases each). The germline gives CDR1 SNHLY, CDR2 FYNNEI. This CDR3 region has 15 residues. The V gene lost 2 bases and the J gene lost 6 bases, with 14 bases spanning the gap. The CDR3 reads CASSELSGGLNEQFF. In DNA, the CDR3 is TGTGCCAGCAGTGAATTATCTGGGGGTCTCAATGAGCAGTTCTTC.

The chain recombines TRBV7-8 with TRBJ2-3; a possible D gene is TRBD2 (5 bases). CDR1 is SGHVS and CDR2 is FQNEAQ in the germline V gene. The V gene lost 1 base and the J gene lost 4 bases, with 15 bases spanning the gap. The CDR3 is 16 residues long. As DNA, the CDR3 is TGTGCCAGCAGCTTAGGAGGTCTAGGGAGCCCAGATACGCAGTATTTT. Protein sequence: CASSLGGLGSPDTQYF. Filled out from reference TRBV7-8 and TRBJ2-3, the complete variable domain reads GAGVSQSPRYKVAKRGQDVALRCDPISGHVSLFWYQQALGQGPEFLTYFQNEAQLDKSGLPSDRFFAERPEGSVSTLKIQRTQQEDSAVYLCASSLGGLGSPDTQYFGPGTRLTVL.

V and J are TRBV19 and TRBJ2-1, with D unclear. The CDR3 has 14 amino acids. Trimming removed 1 base at V and 4 bases at J, with 8 bases between. CDR1 is LNHDA and CDR2 is SQIVND in the germline V gene (reference sequence). In DNA form, the CDR3 reads TGTGCCAGTAGTATAGGTTGGGGTTACAATGAGCAGTTCTTC. Protein sequence: CASSIGWGYNEQFF.

The J gene is TRBJ1-1, the V gene TRBV4-1, with a tentative D call TRBD1 (5 bases). This CDR3 has 16 amino acids. The germline gives CDR1 MGHRA, CDR2 YSYEKL. Between the trimmed V and J ends, which lost 0 bases and 5 bases, there was a span of 16 bases. The CDR3 here is CASSQESKGWGTEAFF. The CDR3, as DNA: TGCGCCAGCAGCCAAGAATCGAAGGGGTGGGGGACTGAAGCTTTCTTT.

The genes are TRBV28 and TRBJ2-3; D might be TRBD1 or TRBD2, each matching 5 bases. V gave up 3 bases and J gave up 1 base, with 11 bases separating them. The CDR3 consists of 15 residues. Germline loops: CDR1 MDHEN, CDR2 SYDVKM. CDR3 bases: TGTGCCAGCAGTTTGAGAGGGGAACGCACAGATACGCAGTATTTT. Protein product: CASSLRGERTDTQYF.

V usage is TRBV27 and J usage is TRBJ2-7, with D possibly matching TRBD2 (5 bases). This CDR3 comprises 13 residues. Germline assignment: CDR1 MNHEY and CDR2 SMNVEV (reference sequence). Trimming removed 5 bases from V and 7 bases from J, with 15 bases in between. The CDR3 spells CASSPRRDLEQYF. The CDR3 DNA is TGTGCCAGCAGTCCTCGACGGGATTTAGAGCAGTACTTC.

The CDR3 DNA reads as TGTGCCAGCAGCTCCATCGGGACATCTGAAAAACTGTTTTTT. It specifies CASSSIGTSEKLFF. The chain has TRBV5-6 and TRBJ1-4; D is possibly TRBD1 (6 bases). Between the trimmed V and J ends, which lost 3 bases and 7 bases, there was a span of 13 bases. The V gene's germline CDR1 is SGHDT and CDR2 YYEEEE. The CDR3 totals 14 residues.

The chain links TRBV9 to TRBJ2-1; 10 bases line up with TRBD2. J lost 4 bases, V lost 4 bases, and 8 bases had no gene match. This CDR3 is 16 amino acids long. Per the germline V gene, CDR1 is SGDLS and CDR2 is YYNGEE. The CDR3 reads CASSPSGRAQYNEQFF. The CDR3 region has the DNA TGTGCCAGCAGCCCCAGCGGGAGGGCCCAGTACAATGAGCAGTTCTTC.

This chain links TRBV7-6 with TRBJ1-1; TRBD1 matches at 9 bases. The CDR3 has 17 residues. CDR1 and CDR2 from the germline V gene are SGHVS and FNYEAQ. V lost 1 base to trimming and J lost 1 base; unmatched junction nucleotides: 7. DNA of the CDR3: TGTGCCAGCAGCTTAGAAGGACAGACAGGGGGGAACACTGAAGCTTTCTTT. It is translated as CASSLEGQTGGNTEAFF.

V usage is TRBV5-1 and J usage is TRBJ1-2, with 7 bases matching TRBD1. V dropped 0 bases and J dropped 3; count of bases not matched to a gene: 8. The CDR3 runs to 16 residues. Per the germline V gene, CDR1 is SGHRS and CDR2 is YFSETQ. For the CDR3, the DNA is TGCGCCAGCAGCTTGGCCGGGGTAGGGGGCTACTATGGCTACACCTTC. It codes for CASSLAGVGGYYGYTF. Using reference TRBV5-1 and TRBJ1-2 for the parts outside the CDR3, the full variable domain is KAGVTQTPRYLIKTRGQQVTLSCSPISGHRSVSWYQQTPGQGLQFLFEYFSETQRNKGNFPGRFSGRQFSNSRSEMNVSTLELGDSALYLCASSLAGVGGYYGYTFGSGTRLTVV.

This CDR3 is CASSVTGTGYYGYTF. The CDR3 region has the DNA TGTGCCAGCAGCGTGACCGGGACGGGCTACTATGGCTACACCTTC. J is TRBJ1-2 and V is TRBV9; maybe TRBD1 (5 bases). CDR1 SGDLS and CDR2 YYNGEE come from the germline V gene. V lost 2 bases and J 3 bases, leaving 14 bases between the germline ends. This CDR3 spans 15 amino acids.